This T cell receptor beta chain is drawn from a study of regulatory T cells in long-lasting Graves disease (dated by TCRdb to the early 2020s). In terms of the full investigation: Patients with newly diagnosed Graves' disease had been on antithyroid drugs for under 3 months. This study used TCR sequencing and RNA sequencing of peripheral blood to compare persistent Graves' disease patients against newly diagnosed Graves' disease patients. The study took place in China and was registered as a clinical trial. TCR sequencing covered 13 persistent and around 20 newly diagnosed Graves' disease patients, around 33 samples in total.

V trim: 8 bases; J trim: 5 bases; unmatched bases: 2. Via the germline V gene (reference sequence), CDR1 is DFQATT and CDR2 SNEGSKA. The CDR3 contains 11 residues, cysteine and phenylalanine counted. Just the 33-base CDR3 DNA is kept, in frame starting at base 1. The time point label of this sample denotes: newly diagnosed GD, antithyroid drugs for less than 3 months. RNA was extracted from PBMCs in TRIzol for both TCR sequencing and RNA sequencing. Graves' disease was diagnosed according to American Thyroid Association guidelines. Patients were recruited from an endocrinology department in Xi'an, China. Each patient gave 7.5 to 10 milliliters of peripheral blood, collected in an EDTA anticoagulant tube. Ficoll Paque Plus density gradient separation was used to isolate PBMCs, and no additional T cell sorting was done. RNA quality was checked with an Agilent 2100 Bioanalyzer and agarose gel, and concentration with a NanoDrop 2000.

This clonotype was detected ten times or more. The specificity of this receptor is unknown. No base quality values were provided; no much bigger clone lies one nucleotide off. Results and caveats for the whole study, not just this receptor: Persistent Graves' disease patients showed lower TCR Shannon entropy and fewer highly expanded clones than newly diagnosed patients, suggesting clonal expansion. More public clonotypes were shared among persistent patients (under 3,000) than among newly diagnosed patients (just under 1,000). Preferential use of TRBV28, TRBJ1-2 and TRBJ2-5 was observed in persistent disease, whereas TRBV20-1 and TRBJ2-1 were favored in newly diagnosed disease. Sequencing and analysis were restricted to the TCR beta chain. The authors acknowledged the small sample size as a limitation that may reduce accuracy. Only peripheral blood was studied, because thyroid tissue, the primary lesion, was inaccessible.

Libraries were constructed by multiplex PCR. TCRdb shows the sequencer as Illumina HiSeq 4000. iRepertoire HTBI primers and Arm-PCR amplification of CDR3 regions were used to construct TCR beta libraries. Before sequencing, the PCR products went through gel purification. On the authors' methods: A total of fewer than 70 TRBV and some 15 TRBJ segments were identified across samples and were used for gene usage analysis of CDR3 amino acid clonotypes. Filtered high-quality paired reads were merged into contigs using COPE and FqMerger. Contigs were aligned with BLAST to IMGT TRBV, TRBD and TRBJ reference genes, and CDR3 was defined per IMGT. Clonotypes above 0.1% frequency were classified as highly expanded clones. Shannon entropy was used to measure repertoire diversity, and the Gini coefficient was used to measure V-J evenness. A clonotype found in more than one individual was treated as public. Clones were called with MiXCR by TCRdb after fastp trimmed the public reads at Q25, and only in-frame beta chains were retained. CDR3 protein sequences are deduplicated, and each keeps its most common genes and DNA. The V and J calls and clone size come from TCRdb's table, not from the authors' own analysis. This sample comprises 400,000 to 500,000 distinct CDR3 sequences, 14% to 15% of them detected only once. The top ten constitute approximately 15% of the sample.

This sample also appeared in a second study, on T cells in Graves' hyperthyroidism and ophthalmopathy. The second source states: A patient counted as having stable Graves' hyperthyroidism if no progression to ophthalmopathy occurred over 18 months of follow-up. The hyperthyroidism patients were between 18 and 65 years old and newly diagnosed, with a disease duration of less than 2 months. Any patient with an uncontrolled infection, another autoimmune disease, pregnancy or lactation was excluded. Diagnoses relied on clinical symptoms, serum thyroxine and TRAb, thyroid ultrasound and orbital computed tomography. The first round of RT-PCR for the TCR CDR3 was performed with the HTBI primer set and the Qiagen OneStep RT-PCR kit. Most expanded thyroid clonotypes (frequency above 0.001) were also found in blood, which suggests that blood repertoires may mirror thyroid immune responses. A 13 V-J signature model separated ophthalmopathy from stable hyperthyroidism, with nearly 90% sensitivity and around 84% specificity in cross-validation and 80%/75% in testing. In validation, progression to ophthalmopathy was predicted by the model with about 70% sensitivity and 72% to 85% specificity, a median of approximately 6.5 months before onset. To identify distinguishing TCR V-J signatures, a discovery cohort of around 100 patients was used, comprising fewer than 45 with Graves' ophthalmopathy and around 60 with stable Graves' hyperthyroidism. An independent validation cohort of under 20 hyperthyroidism patients and approximately 15 patients who later progressed to ophthalmopathy tested prospective prediction of ophthalmopathy. The 100 discovery patients were randomly split 7:3 into training and test sets. Thyroid tissue and blood T-cell repertoires from about 6 Graves' hyperthyroidism patients were also compared in the study. Once sampling was done, hyperthyroidism patients were given methimazole at a starting dose of 30 mg daily, whereas ophthalmopathy patients were given high-dose intravenous methylprednisolone. Libraries were constructed in a second round of multiplex PCR, after which size selection and purification were carried out. Sequencing of the libraries was done on an Illumina HiSeq2000 using paired-end 100 bp reads. SOAPnuke was used to process the raw data, throwing out any read that contained adapters or uncalled bases, had a mean Phred below 15, or lacked an exact constant-primer or identifier match. High-quality paired reads were merged with COPE v1.2.5, and unique nucleotide sequences were defined as clonotypes. Clonotypes were aligned to IMGT TRBV, TRBD and TRBJ reference segments using MiTCR v1.1. The analysis was restricted to V-J combinations with a frequency above 0.0001, which together covered roughly 99% of the repertoires. The TCS score was defined as F50 (clonal expansion) divided by E x V (chaos), with BLOSUM62-based TCRdist calculated between CDR3 peptides within each V-J. Welch's t-statistics and random forest reduced roughly 540 V-J features to about 13, which were used in a naive Bayes classifier (R e1071). Sample size was not statistically predetermined, and investigators were not blinded to group allocation. According to the paper, TCR Vbeta CDR3 sequencing was carried out on some 140 peripheral blood samples, which came from some 41 ophthalmopathy, about 75 hyperthyroidism and some 17 progressor patients.

The chain couples TRBV20-1 to TRBJ2-1; 8 junctional bases match TRBD2. This receptor was taken from a woman in her 30s with Graves disease. Donor details come from another sample of the same person, matched by shared clones. The input for sequencing was peripheral blood mononuclear cells (PBMCs), taken at new diagnosis, from a patient treated with antithyroid drugs. The CDR3 sequence is CSSGSHNEQFF. The nucleotide sequence is TGCAGTAGCGGGAGTCACAATGAGCAGTTCTTC.